The rows below give T cell receptor beta chains drawn from one sample of a study of CD8 T cells in Susac syndrome. TCRdb processed the immunoSEQ multiplex PCR reads anew with MiXCR; each CDR3 protein has one entry. The repertoire holds fewer than 250,000 distinct CDR3 sequences, with 80% to 95% as singletons. Sequencing was performed on CD8+ T cells from PBMCs. The receptors were gathered from a human donor with multiple sclerosis. Each CDR3 is given with its conserved first and last residue. A D gene is named only where the DNA matches it firmly. Clone sizes are given selectively: once, few, many, or a class where the clone is expanded.

v_gene,j_gene,abundance,d_gene,CDR3aa,CDR3nt
TRBV7-7,TRBJ2-7,NA,NA,CASSPDGGYEQYF,TGTGCTAGCAGCCCAGACGGGGGCTACGAGCAGTACTTC
TRBV7-2,TRBJ2-7,NA,TRBD2,CASSAGGSYEQYF,TGTGCCAGCTCGGCGGGAGGCTCCTACGAGCAGTACTTC
TRBV15,TRBJ2-2,NA,NA,CATSRALTGELFF,TGTGCCACCAGCAGAGCCCTCACCGGGGAGCTGTTTTTT
TRBV6-5,TRBJ2-2,NA,NA,CASSQLREAGELFF,TGTGCCAGCAGTCAACTCAGGGAGGCCGGGGAGCTGTTTTTT
TRBV7-2,TRBJ1-5,NA,NA,CASSLGGRNQPQHF,TGTGCCAGCAGCTTAGGGGGTAGGAATCAGCCCCAGCATTTT
TRBV6-5,TRBJ2-5,NA,NA,CASILGPGTPGETQYF,TGTGCCAGCATTCTCGGACCCGGGACCCCTGGAGAGACCCAGTACTTC
TRBV7-2,TRBJ2-7,NA,NA,CASSLDRDSNSYEQYF,TGTGCCAGCAGCTTGGACCGGGACTCGAACAGCTACGAGCAGTACTTC
TRBV13,TRBJ2-3,NA,TRBD2,CASSPPGTSGPSEYF,TGTGCCAGCAGCCCCCCCGGGACTAGCGGCCCCTCGGAGTATTTT
TRBV2,TRBJ2-2,NA,TRBD2,CATTSGGTGELFF,TGTGCCACCACTAGCGGGGGGACCGGGGAGCTGTTTTTT
TRBV5-4,TRBJ1-1,NA,TRBD1,CASSRGQANTEAFF,TGTGCCAGCAGCCGAGGACAGGCAAACACTGAAGCTTTCTTT
TRBV7-9,TRBJ2-1,NA,TRBD2,CASSLAWTSGSDEQFF,TGTGCCAGCAGCTTGGCTTGGACTAGCGGGAGTGATGAGCAGTTCTTC
TRBV20-1,TRBJ2-7,NA,TRBD2,CSARAAGGGSYEQYF,TGCAGTGCTAGGGCGGCGGGAGGCGGGTCTTACGAGCAGTACTTC
TRBV30,TRBJ2-7,NA,NA,CAWSKPPGAREQYF,TGTGCCTGGAGCAAGCCCCCGGGTGCTAGGGAGCAGTACTTC
TRBV6-5,TRBJ1-1,NA,NA,CASTPGGVTEAFF,TGTGCCAGCACCCCTGGGGGTGTGACTGAAGCTTTCTTT
TRBV30,TRBJ2-3,NA,TRBD2,CAWSADLSGGKDTQYF,TGTGCCTGGAGTGCCGACCTAAGCGGGGGGAAGGATACGCAGTATTTT
TRBV27,TRBJ2-1,NA,NA,CASSMYNEQFF,TGTGCCAGCAGTATGTACAATGAGCAGTTCTTC
TRBV5-4,TRBJ2-1,NA,NA,CASSFQGFTYNEQFF,TGTGCCAGCAGCTTTCAGGGGTTCACCTACAATGAGCAGTTCTTC
TRBV29-1,TRBJ1-2,NA,NA,CSVEDGPPSYGYTF,TGCAGCGTTGAAGATGGCCCCCCGAGCTATGGCTACACCTTC
TRBV7-9,TRBJ2-7,NA,NA,CASSLAQGFYEQYF,TGTGCCAGCAGCTTAGCTCAGGGTTTCTACGAGCAGTACTTC
TRBV12-3/TRBV12-4,TRBJ1-5,few,NA,CASSLRQTNQPQHF,TGTGCCAGCAGTTTGAGACAGACCAATCAGCCCCAGCATTTT
TRBV14,TRBJ2-5,NA,TRBD2,CASSQDRLAEADQETQYF,TGTGCCAGCAGCCAAGACCGGCTAGCGGAGGCCGACCAAGAGACCCAGTACTTC
TRBV9,TRBJ1-4,NA,TRBD1,CASSGGGAGGAEKLFF,TGTGCCAGCAGCGGTGGAGGGGCAGGGGGGGCCGAAAAACTGTTTTTT
TRBV7-8,TRBJ1-5,NA,NA,CASSTAGIAQPQHF,TGTGCCAGCAGCACTGCAGGGATTGCTCAGCCCCAGCATTTT
TRBV4-3,TRBJ2-3,NA,TRBD2,CASSQDWTSGAYTDTQYF,TGCGCCAGCAGCCAAGATTGGACTAGCGGGGCCTACACAGATACGCAGTATTTT
TRBV2,TRBJ2-1,NA,NA,CASMGGNPYNEQFF,TGTGCCAGCATGGGGGGCAACCCCTACAATGAGCAGTTCTTC
TRBV12-3/TRBV12-4,TRBJ2-5,NA,NA,CASSLFGLGETQYF,TGTGCCAGCAGTTTATTCGGGCTCGGGGAGACCCAGTACTTC
TRBV7-6,TRBJ2-3,NA,NA,CASSSLQPSGTDTQYF,TGTGCCAGCAGCTCCTTACAGCCCTCGGGCACAGATACGCAGTATTTT
TRBV13,TRBJ2-1,NA,TRBD2,CASSTGSGYSYNEQFF,TGTGCCAGCAGCACAGGTAGCGGGTACTCCTACAATGAGCAGTTCTTC
TRBV7-9,TRBJ1-3,NA,TRBD1,CASSLTGPLYF,TGTGCCAGCAGCTTGACAGGGCCCCTATATTTT
TRBV9,TRBJ1-2,NA,TRBD1,CASSATGDEYYGYTF,TGTGCCAGCAGCGCGACAGGGGACGAATACTATGGCTACACCTTC
TRBV27,TRBJ2-1,NA,TRBD2,CASSGELAGAWSYNEQFF,TGTGCCAGCAGCGGTGAACTAGCGGGAGCTTGGTCCTACAATGAGCAGTTCTTC
TRBV30,TRBJ2-7,NA,NA,CAWSSRGSGYEQYF,TGTGCCTGGAGTTCCCGGGGTTCGGGCTACGAGCAGTACTTC
TRBV9,TRBJ2-3,NA,TRBD2,CASSVENSGSTDTQYF,TGTGCCAGCAGCGTAGAAAATAGCGGGAGCACAGATACGCAGTATTTT
TRBV7-9,TRBJ2-3,NA,TRBD2,CASSQTSGGPDTQYF,TGTGCCAGCAGCCAGACTAGCGGGGGGCCCGATACGCAGTATTTT
TRBV27,TRBJ2-5,NA,TRBD2,CASSSHPGSGSETQYF,TGTGCCAGCAGTTCTCACCCCGGCAGCGGGAGTGAGACCCAGTACTTC
TRBV5-1,TRBJ1-1,NA,NA,CASSFTGGMNTEAFF,TGCGCCAGCAGCTTTACTGGGGGAATGAACACTGAAGCTTTCTTT
TRBV19,TRBJ2-5,NA,TRBD2,CASSIYSGATQETQYF,TGTGCCAGTAGTATATACAGCGGGGCGACTCAAGAGACCCAGTACTTC
TRBV20-1,TRBJ2-7,NA,NA,CSAPLGQASYEQYF,TGCAGTGCTCCCCTTGGTCAGGCGTCCTACGAGCAGTACTTC
TRBV7-9,TRBJ2-5,once,NA,CASIDGGHLETQYF,TGTGCCAGCATCGATGGGGGACATCTCGAGACCCAGTACTTC
TRBV4-2,TRBJ2-1,NA,TRBD2,CASSLVLAGGNEQFF,TGTGCCAGCAGCCTAGTACTAGCGGGAGGGAATGAGCAGTTCTTC
TRBV6-6,TRBJ2-7,NA,NA,CASSEGRQGYEQYF,TGTGCCAGCAGTGAGGGGAGGCAAGGCTACGAGCAGTACTTC
TRBV30,TRBJ2-1,NA,TRBD2,CAWSRLAEYNEQFF,TGTGCCTGGAGCAGACTAGCGGAATACAATGAGCAGTTCTTC
TRBV6-5,TRBJ1-1,few,NA,CASSQHRNTEAFF,TGTGCCAGCAGTCAGCACAGAAACACTGAAGCTTTCTTT
TRBV18,TRBJ2-5,NA,NA,CASSPEGETQYF,TGTGCCAGCTCACCTGAGGGAGAGACCCAGTACTTC
TRBV3-1,TRBJ2-1,NA,NA,CASSQFDLPYNEQFF,TGTGCCAGCAGCCAATTTGACCTGCCCTACAATGAGCAGTTCTTC
TRBV11-2,TRBJ2-1,NA,NA,CASSFLQDEQFF,TGTGCCAGCAGCTTCCTACAGGATGAGCAGTTCTTC
TRBV9,TRBJ1-5,NA,TRBD1,CASSPGTGDNQPQHF,TGTGCCAGCAGCCCAGGGACAGGGGACAATCAGCCCCAGCATTTT
TRBV20-1,TRBJ1-6,NA,NA,CSASIWTQSNSPLHF,TGCAGTGCTAGTATTTGGACACAAAGTAATTCACCCCTCCACTTT
TRBV15,TRBJ2-2,NA,NA,CATSEGPNTGELFF,TGTGCCACCAGCGAGGGTCCGAACACCGGGGAGCTGTTTTTT
TRBV7-2,TRBJ2-3,NA,TRBD2,CASAERGGPDTQYF,TGTGCTTCAGCGGAGCGGGGGGGCCCAGATACGCAGTATTTT
TRBV4-1,TRBJ2-7,NA,NA,CASSQDWAYEQYF,TGCGCCAGCAGCCAAGATTGGGCCTACGAGCAGTACTTC
TRBV27,TRBJ1-2,NA,NA,CASSLTTQGSYYGYTF,TGTGCCAGCAGTTTAACCACACAGGGAAGCTACTATGGCTACACCTTC
TRBV11-2,TRBJ2-1,NA,NA,CASSYGVQFF,TGTGCCAGCAGCTACGGGGTGCAGTTCTTC
TRBV7-9,TRBJ1-1,NA,NA,CASSPPEAFF,TGTGCCAGCAGCCCTCCTGAAGCTTTCTTT
TRBV29-1,TRBJ2-1,NA,NA,CSVEDLGDQQFF,TGCAGCGTTGAAGATCTGGGGGATCAGCAGTTCTTC